This T cell receptor beta chain originates from a study of identical twins. The CDR3 covers 17 residues. The V end lost 2 bases, the J end lost 7 bases, and 21 bases lay between the germline ends. Germline CDR1 MNHEY, CDR2 SMNVEV (reference sequence). From the 5' RACE reads, TCRdb called clonotypes with MiXCR, one entry per CDR3 protein. Of roughly 250,000 distinct CDR3 sequences listed, approximately 8% are singletons. These data were also reused for a study on yellow fever vaccine responses in identical twins.

The clonotype was recovered from a woman younger than 30 in good health. Sequencing was performed on CD8+ T cells sorted from blood. The rearrangement links TRBV27 to TRBJ2-1; tentatively, D is TRBD1 (7 bases). The CDR3 DNA reads TGTGCCAGCAGTTTACCCCCAGGGGGGCCTTTGGGGAATGAGCAGTTCTTC. Its protein is CASSLPPGGPLGNEQFF.